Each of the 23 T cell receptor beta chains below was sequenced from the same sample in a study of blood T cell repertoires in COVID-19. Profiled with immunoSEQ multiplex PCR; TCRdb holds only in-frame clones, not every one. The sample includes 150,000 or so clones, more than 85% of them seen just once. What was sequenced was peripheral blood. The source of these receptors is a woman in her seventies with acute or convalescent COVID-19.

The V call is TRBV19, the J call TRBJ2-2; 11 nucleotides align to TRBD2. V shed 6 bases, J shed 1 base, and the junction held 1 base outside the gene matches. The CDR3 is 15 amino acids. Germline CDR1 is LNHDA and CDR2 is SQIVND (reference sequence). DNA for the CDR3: TGTGCCAGTAGGGGACTAGCGGTGAACACCGGGGAGCTGTTTTTT. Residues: CASRGLAVNTGELFF. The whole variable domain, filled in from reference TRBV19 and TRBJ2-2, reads DGGITQSPKYLFRKEGQNVTLSCEQNLNHDAMYWYRQDPGQGLRLIYYSQIVNDFQKGDIAEGYSVSREKKESFPLTVTSAQKNPTAFYLCASRGLAVNTGELFFGEGSRLTVL.

CDR3: CASSPQGHEQFF. The DNA of the CDR3 is TGTGCCAGCAGCCCACAGGGACATGAGCAGTTCTTC. The chain links TRBV6-2 or TRBV6-3 to TRBJ2-1, with a tentative D call TRBD1 (6 bases). This CDR3 spans 12 amino acids. The germline V and J ends were trimmed by 6 bases and 8 bases, with 11 bases remaining between them. Germline CDR1 reads MNHEY; CDR2 reads SVGEGT.

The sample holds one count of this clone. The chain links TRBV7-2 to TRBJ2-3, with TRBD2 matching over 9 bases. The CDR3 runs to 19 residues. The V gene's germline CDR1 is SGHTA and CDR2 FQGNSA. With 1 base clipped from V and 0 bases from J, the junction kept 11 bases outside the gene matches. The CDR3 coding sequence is TGTGCCAGCAGCTTAGGAGGTAGCGGGGGACGTCCTAGCACAGATACGCAGTATTTT. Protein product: CASSLGGSGGRPSTDTQYF.

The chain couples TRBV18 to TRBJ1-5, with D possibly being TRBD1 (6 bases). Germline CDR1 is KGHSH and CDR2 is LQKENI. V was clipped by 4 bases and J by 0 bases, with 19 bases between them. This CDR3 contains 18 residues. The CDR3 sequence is CASSLSTGSESSNQPQHF. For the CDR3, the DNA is TGTGCCAGCTCACTGTCCACAGGGTCCGAATCTAGCAATCAGCCCCAGCATTTT.

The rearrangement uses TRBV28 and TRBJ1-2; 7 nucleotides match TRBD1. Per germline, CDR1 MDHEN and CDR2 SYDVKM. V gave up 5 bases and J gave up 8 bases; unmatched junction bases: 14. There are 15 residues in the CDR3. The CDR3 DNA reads TGTGCCAGCAGTACCCATACACGACAGGGAAGGGGCTACACCTTC. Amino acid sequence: CASSTHTRQGRGYTF.

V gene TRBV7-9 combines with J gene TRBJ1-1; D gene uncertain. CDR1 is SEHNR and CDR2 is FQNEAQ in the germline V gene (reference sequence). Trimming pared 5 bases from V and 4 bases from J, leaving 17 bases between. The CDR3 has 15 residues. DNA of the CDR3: TGTGCCAGCAGCCTCACCGCCAGGCGGGGCACTGAAGCTTTCTTT. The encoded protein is CASSLTARRGTEAFF.

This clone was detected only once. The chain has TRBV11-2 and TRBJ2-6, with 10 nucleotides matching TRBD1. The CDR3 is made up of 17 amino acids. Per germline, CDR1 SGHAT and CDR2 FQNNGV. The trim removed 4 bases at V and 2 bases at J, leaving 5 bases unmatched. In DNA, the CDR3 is TGTGCCAGCAGCTCGACAGGGGGCCCAACTGGGGCCAACGTCCTGACTTTC. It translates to CASSSTGGPTGANVLTF.

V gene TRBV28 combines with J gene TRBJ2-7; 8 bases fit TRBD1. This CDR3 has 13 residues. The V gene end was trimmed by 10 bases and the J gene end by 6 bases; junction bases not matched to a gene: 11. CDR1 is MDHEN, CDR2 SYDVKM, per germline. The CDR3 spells CATNAQGVAEQYV. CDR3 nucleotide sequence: TGTGCCACGAACGCACAGGGGGTTGCCGAGCAGTACGTC.

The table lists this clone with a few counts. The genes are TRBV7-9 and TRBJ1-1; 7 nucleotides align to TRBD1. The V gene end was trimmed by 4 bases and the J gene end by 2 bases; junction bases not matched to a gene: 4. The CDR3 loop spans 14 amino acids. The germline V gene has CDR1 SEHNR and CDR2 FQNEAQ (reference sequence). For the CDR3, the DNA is TGTGCCAGCAGCTCGTGGACAGGAAACACTGAAGCTTTCTTT. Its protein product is CASSSWTGNTEAFF.

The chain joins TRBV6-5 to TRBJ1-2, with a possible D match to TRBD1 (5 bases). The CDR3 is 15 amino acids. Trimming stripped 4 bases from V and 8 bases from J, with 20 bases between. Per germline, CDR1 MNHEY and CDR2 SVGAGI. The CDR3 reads CASSSFDRPSSGYTF. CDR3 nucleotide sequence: TGTGCCAGCAGTTCCTTCGACAGACCATCCTCGGGCTACACCTTC.

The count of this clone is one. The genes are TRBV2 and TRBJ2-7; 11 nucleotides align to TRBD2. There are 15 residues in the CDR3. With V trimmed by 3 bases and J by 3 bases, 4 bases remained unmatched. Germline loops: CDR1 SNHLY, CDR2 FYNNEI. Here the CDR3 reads CASSESSGGLYEQYV. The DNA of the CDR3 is TGTGCCAGCAGTGAGTCTAGCGGGGGGCTCTACGAGCAGTACGTC.

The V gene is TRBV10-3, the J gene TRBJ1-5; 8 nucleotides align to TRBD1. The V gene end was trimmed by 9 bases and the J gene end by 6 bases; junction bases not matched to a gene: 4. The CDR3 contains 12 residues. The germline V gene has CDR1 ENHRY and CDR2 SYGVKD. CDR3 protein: CAIQGVGQPQHF. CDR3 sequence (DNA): TGTGCCATACAGGGGGTCGGTCAGCCCCAGCATTTT.

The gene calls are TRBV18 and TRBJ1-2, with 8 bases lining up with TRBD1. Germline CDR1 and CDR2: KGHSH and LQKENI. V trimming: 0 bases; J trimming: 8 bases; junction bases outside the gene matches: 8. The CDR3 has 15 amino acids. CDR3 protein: CASSPPSQGAGGYTF. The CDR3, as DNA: TGTGCCAGCTCACCACCGTCGCAGGGGGCGGGAGGCTACACCTTC.

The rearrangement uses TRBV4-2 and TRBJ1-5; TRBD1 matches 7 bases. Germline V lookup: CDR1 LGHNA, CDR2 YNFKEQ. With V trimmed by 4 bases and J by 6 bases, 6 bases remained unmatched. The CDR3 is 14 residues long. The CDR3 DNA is TGTGCCAGCAGCCTAGACAGGGCAGGTCAGCCCCAGCATTTT. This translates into CASSLDRAGQPQHF.

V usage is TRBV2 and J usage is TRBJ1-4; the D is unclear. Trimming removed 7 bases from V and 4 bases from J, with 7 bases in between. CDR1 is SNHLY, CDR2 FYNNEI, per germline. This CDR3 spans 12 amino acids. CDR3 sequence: CASNSLNEKLFF. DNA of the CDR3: TGTGCCAGCAATAGTCTTAATGAAAAACTGTTTTTT.

The DNA for the CDR3 is TGTGCCAGCAGCCCCGGGACAGTCCTTGAGACCCAGTACTTC. As protein: CASSPGTVLETQYF. The chain combines TRBV7-9 with TRBJ2-5; 7 bases align to TRBD1. Unmatched junction bases numbered 8, after V lost 5 bases and J lost 5 bases. Germline CDR1 SEHNR, CDR2 FQNEAQ (reference sequence). The CDR3 spans 14 residues.

CDR3 residues: CASSPGLAGATDTQYF. The CDR3 DNA reads TGTGCCAGCTCGCCCGGACTAGCGGGGGCCACAGATACGCAGTATTTT. This chain uses TRBV18 with TRBJ2-3; 13 bases align to TRBD2. From germline, CDR1 is KGHSH and CDR2 LQKENI. The length of the CDR3 is 16 residues. Trimming took 6 bases from V and 2 from J; bases not matched to a gene: 5.

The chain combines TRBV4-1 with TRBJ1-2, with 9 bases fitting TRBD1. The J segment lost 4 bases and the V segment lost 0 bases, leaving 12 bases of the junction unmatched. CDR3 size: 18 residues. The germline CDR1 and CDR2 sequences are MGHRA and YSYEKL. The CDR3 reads CASSQDLTGGGLVYGYTF. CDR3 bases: TGCGCCAGCAGCCAAGATTTAACAGGGGGCGGTTTGGTCTATGGCTACACCTTC.

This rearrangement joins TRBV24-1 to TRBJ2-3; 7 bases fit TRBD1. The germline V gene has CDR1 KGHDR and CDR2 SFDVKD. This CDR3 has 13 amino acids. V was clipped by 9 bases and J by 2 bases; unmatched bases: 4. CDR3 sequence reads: CATGTDSTDTQYF. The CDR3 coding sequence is TGTGCCACCGGGACAGACTCCACAGATACGCAGTATTTT.

Written as DNA, the CDR3 is TGTGCCACCCAGGAAAGTCGCGAGCAGTACGTC. Translation: CATQESREQYV. This chain joins TRBV10-3 and TRBJ2-7; D is uncertain. The CDR3 runs 11 residues. Trimming removed 10 bases at V and 6 bases at J, with 13 bases between. Germline CDR1 and CDR2: ENHRY and SYGVKD.

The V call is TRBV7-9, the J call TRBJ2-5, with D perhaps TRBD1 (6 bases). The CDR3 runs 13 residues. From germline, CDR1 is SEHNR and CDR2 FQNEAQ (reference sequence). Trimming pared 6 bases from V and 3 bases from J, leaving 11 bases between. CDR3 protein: CASRPPGEETQYF. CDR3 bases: TGTGCCAGCAGGCCCCCAGGGGAAGAGACCCAGTACTTC.

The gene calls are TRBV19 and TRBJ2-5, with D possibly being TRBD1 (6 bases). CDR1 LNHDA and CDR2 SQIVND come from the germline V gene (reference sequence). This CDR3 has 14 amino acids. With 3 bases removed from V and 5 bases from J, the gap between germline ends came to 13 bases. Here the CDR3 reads CASSIGGHGETQYF. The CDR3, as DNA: TGTGCCAGTAGTATTGGGGGACATGGGGAGACCCAGTACTTC.

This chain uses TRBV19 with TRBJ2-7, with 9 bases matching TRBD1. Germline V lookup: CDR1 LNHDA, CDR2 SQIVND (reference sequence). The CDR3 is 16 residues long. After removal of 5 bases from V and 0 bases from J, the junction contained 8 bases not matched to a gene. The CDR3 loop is CASSAETGGLSYEQYF. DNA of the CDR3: TGTGCCAGTAGTGCAGAGACAGGGGGACTCTCCTACGAGCAGTACTTC.